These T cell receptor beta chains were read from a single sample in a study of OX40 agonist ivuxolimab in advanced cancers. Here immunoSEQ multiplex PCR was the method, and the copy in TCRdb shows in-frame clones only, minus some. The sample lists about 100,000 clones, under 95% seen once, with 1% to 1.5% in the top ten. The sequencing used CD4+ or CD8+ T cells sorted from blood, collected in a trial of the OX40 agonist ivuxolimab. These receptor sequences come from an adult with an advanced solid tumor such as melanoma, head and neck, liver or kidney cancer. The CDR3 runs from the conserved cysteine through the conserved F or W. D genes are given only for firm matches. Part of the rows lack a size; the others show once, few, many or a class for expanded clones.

CDR3 DNA: TGCGCCAGCAACCAAAGGGCCCAGGGGGCTTACGCTGAAGCTTTCTTT; CDR3 protein: CASNQRAQGAYAEAFF; clone size: NA; J gene: TRBJ1-1; V gene: TRBV4-3; D gene: TRBD1
CDR3 DNA: TGTGCCAGCAGCCCTATCTCCTCCTATAATTCACCCCTCCACTTT; CDR3 protein: CASSPISSYNSPLHF; clone size: NA; J gene: TRBJ1-6; V gene: TRBV5-6; D gene: NA
CDR3 DNA: TGTGCCAGCTCACTTGCCGGGTACAATGAGCAGTTCTTC; CDR3 protein: CASSLAGYNEQFF; clone size: once; J gene: TRBJ2-1; V gene: TRBV18; D gene: NA
CDR3 DNA: TGTGCCAGCGGGGAGGGCGTCTATGGCTACACCTTC; CDR3 protein: CASGEGVYGYTF; clone size: NA; J gene: TRBJ1-2; V gene: TRBV9; D gene: NA
CDR3 DNA: TGTGCCAGCAGTTTTCTAACAGGGGTGACAAACATTCAGTACTTC; CDR3 protein: CASSFLTGVTNIQYF; clone size: NA; J gene: TRBJ2-4; V gene: TRBV28; D gene: TRBD1
CDR3 DNA: TGCAGTGCTGATAATGAAAAACTGTTTTTT; CDR3 protein: CSADNEKLFF; clone size: NA; J gene: TRBJ1-4; V gene: TRBV20-1; D gene: NA
CDR3 DNA: TGTGCCAGCAGCCCTACAGGGGGAAATACGCAGTATTTT; CDR3 protein: CASSPTGGNTQYF; clone size: NA; J gene: TRBJ2-3; V gene: TRBV14; D gene: TRBD1
CDR3 DNA: TGTGCCAGCAGCCGCGAACTAGCGGGGCTCTACGAGCAGTACTTC; CDR3 protein: CASSRELAGLYEQYF; clone size: NA; J gene: TRBJ2-7; V gene: TRBV4-2; D gene: TRBD2
CDR3 DNA: TGTGCCAGCACCCCTCTGGGACAAACTGAAGCTTTCTTT; CDR3 protein: CASTPLGQTEAFF; clone size: NA; J gene: TRBJ1-1; V gene: TRBV6-6; D gene: NA
CDR3 DNA: TGTGCCAGCAGCTTAATTAGTCCGTGGAACTATGGCTACACCTTC; CDR3 protein: CASSLISPWNYGYTF; clone size: NA; J gene: TRBJ1-2; V gene: TRBV11-3; D gene: NA
CDR3 DNA: TGTGCCAGCAGCGCTGCGGGTTCTAGCACAGATACGCAGTATTTT; CDR3 protein: CASSAAGSSTDTQYF; clone size: NA; J gene: TRBJ2-3; V gene: TRBV9; D gene: NA
CDR3 DNA: TGTGCCAGCAGCCCCCAGGGGCCTCCTGGACAAAAACTGTTTTTT; CDR3 protein: CASSPQGPPGQKLFF; clone size: once; J gene: TRBJ1-4; V gene: TRBV9; D gene: NA
CDR3 DNA: TGTGCCAGCAGCTTAGAAGTATATGAGACCCAGTACTTC; CDR3 protein: CASSLEVYETQYF; clone size: once; J gene: TRBJ2-5; V gene: TRBV7-6; D gene: NA
CDR3 DNA: TGTGCCAGCAGCCAAGAGATACATGAAAAACTGTTTTTT; CDR3 protein: CASSQEIHEKLFF; clone size: few; J gene: TRBJ1-4; V gene: TRBV4-2; D gene: NA
CDR3 DNA: TGTGCTAGCAGCTTAAGGGGACAGGGGTTGGGAGAGACCCAGTACTTC; CDR3 protein: CASSLRGQGLGETQYF; clone size: NA; J gene: TRBJ2-5; V gene: TRBV7-7; D gene: TRBD1
CDR3 DNA: TGTGCCAGCAGTGAAGGGACCGTTGGAAATCAGCCCCAGCATTTT; CDR3 protein: CASSEGTVGNQPQHF; clone size: NA; J gene: TRBJ1-5; V gene: TRBV6-1; D gene: NA
CDR3 DNA: TGTGCTAGTGGTTTGGGGGCCCGGGAGCCCTACAATGAGCAGTTCTTC; CDR3 protein: CASGLGAREPYNEQFF; clone size: NA; J gene: TRBJ2-1; V gene: TRBV12-5; D gene: NA
CDR3 DNA: TGCGCCAGCAGCCAGGACAGGGAGGACGGGGAGCTGTTTTTT; CDR3 protein: CASSQDREDGELFF; clone size: NA; J gene: TRBJ2-2; V gene: TRBV5-1; D gene: TRBD1
CDR3 DNA: TGTGCCAGTATCGGCAACAATGAGCAGTTCTTC; CDR3 protein: CASIGNNEQFF; clone size: NA; J gene: TRBJ2-1; V gene: TRBV19; D gene: NA
CDR3 DNA: TGTGCCAGCAGCTTCCGGACAGGCAACTATGGCTACACCTTC; CDR3 protein: CASSFRTGNYGYTF; clone size: NA; J gene: TRBJ1-2; V gene: TRBV9; D gene: TRBD1
CDR3 DNA: TGCGCCAGCAGTGAGTCGGCAGGGGCCAACGTCCTGACTTTC; CDR3 protein: CASSESAGANVLTF; clone size: NA; J gene: TRBJ2-6; V gene: TRBV10-1; D gene: NA
CDR3 DNA: TGCGCCAGCAGCTTCAGCGGGAGGGAGGACAATGAGCAGTTCTTC; CDR3 protein: CASSFSGREDNEQFF; clone size: NA; J gene: TRBJ2-1; V gene: TRBV5-1; D gene: TRBD2
CDR3 DNA: TGTGCCAGCGGTCGGATCGGGAGCAATCAGCCCCAGCATTTT; CDR3 protein: CASGRIGSNQPQHF; clone size: few; J gene: TRBJ1-5; V gene: TRBV19; D gene: NA
CDR3 DNA: TGTGCCACAAGTCGGGGGAGCTCCTACAATGAGCAGTTCTTC; CDR3 protein: CATSRGSSYNEQFF; clone size: NA; J gene: TRBJ2-1; V gene: TRBV2; D gene: NA
CDR3 DNA: TGTGCTAGTGGTTTGCTCCGGACTAGCGGGGGGTCCGTAGATACGCAGTATTTT; CDR3 protein: CASGLLRTSGGSVDTQYF; clone size: NA; J gene: TRBJ2-3; V gene: TRBV12-5; D gene: TRBD2
CDR3 DNA: TGTGCCAGCAGCTCCGGACTAGCGGAAGACAATGAGCAGTTCTTC; CDR3 protein: CASSSGLAEDNEQFF; clone size: NA; J gene: TRBJ2-1; V gene: TRBV5-4; D gene: TRBD2
CDR3 DNA: TGCGCCAGCAGTGTTGTCAACACCGGGGAGCTGTTTTTT; CDR3 protein: CASSVVNTGELFF; clone size: NA; J gene: TRBJ2-2; V gene: TRBV10-2; D gene: NA